The present T cell receptor beta chain was sequenced within a study of shared clonotypes between healthy human individuals. Whole-study context: There were three CD4 naive, three CD4 memory, two CD8 naive and one CD8 memory plates per donor.

V was clipped by 4 bases and J by 5 bases; unmatched bases: 5. CDR1 and CDR2 (germline): SGHRS, YFSETQ. The CDR3 consists of 13 residues. Measured with immunoSEQ multiplex PCR; TCRdb has only the in-frame clones, and not every one. This sample has roughly 2,300,000 clones; 80% to 95% occur once, and the top ten carry roughly 0.34%. On this clone itself: This sample also contains other DNA sequences that code for the same CDR3.

There were only Caucasian adults among the donors, and all lived in Nashville, Tennessee. This receptor was taken from a man in his late teens or twenties in good health. Some clones in this sample may be carry-over from other donors' samples. What was sequenced was naive CD4+ T cells from PBMCs. The sample's subset: CD45RA+ positively selected. The V gene is TRBV5-1, the J gene TRBJ2-7; 8 bases map to TRBD1. CDR3 DNA: TGCGCCAGCAGCCTCGGGACAGGTGACGAGCAGTACTTC. Protein product: CASSLGTGDEQYF.